This T cell receptor beta chain was sequenced during a study of T cell responses to AZD1222 COVID-19 vaccine. Overall study results and limits: In the spike-specific TCR repertoire, nearly half reportedly target unmutated variant regions.

The CDR3 loop spans 15 amino acids. The germline gives CDR1 SGHTA, CDR2 FQGTGA. V shed 5 bases, J shed 4 bases, and the junction held 10 bases outside the gene matches. Of note for this clone: Its antigen is unknown.

This table comes from immunoSEQ multiplex PCR, and its TCRdb copy is limited to in-frame clones, with some not included. The sample holds about 120,000 clones, roughly 90% seen once. V and J are TRBV7-3 and TRBJ2-7; 8 nucleotides line up with TRBD1. The sequencing used peripheral blood, collected on day 0 of AZD1222 vaccination. The TCR originated in an adult in good health. Here the CDR3 reads CASSPSRDRWYEQYF. In DNA, the CDR3 is TGTGCCAGCAGCCCTTCCCGGGACAGGTGGTACGAGCAGTACTTC. The complete variable domain, with remaining parts taken from reference TRBV7-3 and TRBJ2-7, reads GAGVSQTPSNKVTEKGKYVELRCDPISGHTALYWYRQSLGQGPEFLIYFQGTGAADDSGLPNDRFFAVRPEGSVSTLKIQRTERGDSAVYLCASSPSRDRWYEQYFGPGTRLTVT.